One TCR beta chain is described in this entry. V dropped 0 bases and J dropped 4 bases, with 7 bases sitting between them. CDR1 and CDR2 from the germline V gene are MNHNY and SVGAGI (reference sequence). The CDR3 has 13 residues. The data stem from a study of blood T cell repertoires in COVID-19. Across the whole study: The United States, Italy and Spain were the sources of the acute and convalescent COVID-19 samples. The analysed material was cDNA or gDNA that came from T cells, B-cell-depleted T cells, or PBMCs.

In the original processing: Amplification with reference gene primers provided the estimates of nucleated cell counts. Some clones are missing from TCRdb's copy, which holds only in-frame ones; the method was immunoSEQ multiplex PCR. V and J calls and clone size are those listed in that table; D and trimming were worked out from the DNA. The sample holds some 270,000 clones, more than 75% seen once. The source of this sequence is a man aged 35 to 55 with active or convalescent COVID-19. This sequence joins TRBV6-6 and TRBJ2-7; no firm D call. Input material: peripheral blood. The CDR3 loop reads CASSYSIGYEQYF. DNA for the CDR3: TGTGCCAGCAGTTACTCGATCGGTTACGAGCAGTACTTC.